A selection of T cell receptor beta chains follows, all from one sample in a study of blood T cell repertoires in COVID-19. The data were produced by immunoSEQ multiplex PCR, yet TCRdb's version contains in-frame clones alone and is incomplete. This sample has some 320,000 clones, with roughly 90% found just once. The sample taken for sequencing was PBMCs or T cells enriched from blood (not recorded which). The receptors were sampled from a man between 60 and 75 years old who had recovered from COVID-19. Each CDR3 is given with its conserved first and last residue. The D gene is left open where the match is weak. Clone size appears in some rows only: once, few, many, or a class for an expanded clone.

TGTGCCAGCAGTTCCACAGGGAGCTCCTACGAGCAGTACTTC CASSSTGSSYEQYF TRBJ2-7 - - TRBV28
TGTGCCATCAGTGAGCGGGAGCGAGAGACCCAGTACTTC CAISERERETQYF TRBJ2-5 - - TRBV10-3
TGCGCCAGCGGGACAGGGGGTGATTATGGCTACACCTTC CASGTGGDYGYTF TRBJ1-2 TRBD1 - TRBV5-1
TGTGCCAGCAGTGAAGGGAGGGGTCGGGACAGGGCAAAAAACATTCAGTACTTC CASSEGRGRDRAKNIQYF TRBJ2-4 TRBD1 - TRBV6-1
TGTGCCAGCAGCTTAGACAGGGGTGGTCGGCGCTACACCTTC CASSLDRGGRRYTF TRBJ1-2 TRBD1 - TRBV5-4
TGTGCCAGCAGCGTGGGGAGAGACCTTTATGGCTACACCTTC CASSVGRDLYGYTF TRBJ1-2 - - TRBV9
TGTGCCAGCAGCCCGGTGGGGGGAGCTGCCAAAAACATTCAGTACTTC CASSPVGGAAKNIQYF TRBJ2-4 - - TRBV5-6
TGTGCCAGCAGCCAAGTCCAAAAGCTAGCGGGAGTAGGGCAAGAGACCCAGTACTTC CASSQVQKLAGVGQETQYF TRBJ2-5 TRBD2 - TRBV4-2
TGTGCCAGCAGCTTGGGCAGGGCCTCCTATGGCTACACCTTC CASSLGRASYGYTF TRBJ1-2 - - TRBV7-8
TGTGCCAGCAGTTCACAACTTCCGGGACAGGGGGGTTACGAGCAGTACTTC CASSSQLPGQGGYEQYF TRBJ2-7 TRBD1 - TRBV27
TGTGCCAGCAGTTTAGTTCCCGCGGGCCACAATGAGCAGTTCTTC CASSLVPAGHNEQFF TRBJ2-1 - - TRBV27
TGCGCCAGCAGCCAAGCTAGACCCCCATACAATGAGCAGTTCTTC CASSQARPPYNEQFF TRBJ2-1 - - TRBV4-3
TGTGCCAGCAGTCAAGGGGTCGGGGCAACTAATGAAAAACTGTTTTTT CASSQGVGATNEKLFF TRBJ1-4 - - TRBV2
TGTGCCAGCAGTCGGGACAGGGTCGGAGATTATTCGGAAAAACTGTTTTTT CASSRDRVGDYSEKLFF TRBJ1-4 TRBD1 - TRBV28
TGTGCCAGCAGTTTCGTGTCGGGGGTTTACGGGGAGCTGTTTTTT CASSFVSGVYGELFF TRBJ2-2 - few TRBV7-3
TGTGCCAGCAGCTTATCCCAGGGGAAAGGCTACACCTTC CASSLSQGKGYTF TRBJ1-2 - - TRBV13
TGCGCCAGCAGCTGGGGACAGGGAGGAAATGGCTACACCTTC CASSWGQGGNGYTF TRBJ1-2 TRBD1 - TRBV5-1
TGTGCCAGCAGCCCGGAAACAGGGCCCTGGGATACGCAGTATTTT CASSPETGPWDTQYF TRBJ2-3 - - TRBV9
TGTGCCTGGACCAGGACAGGCAACTACGAGCAGTACTTC CAWTRTGNYEQYF TRBJ2-7 TRBD1 - TRBV30
TGTGCCAGCTCACCCCTTGACAGGAACACTGAAGCTTTCTTT CASSPLDRNTEAFF TRBJ1-1 - - TRBV18
TGTGCCAGCAGGTCAGCGGGGACATACGAGCAGTACTTC CASRSAGTYEQYF TRBJ2-7 - - TRBV7-2
TGTGCCAGCTCACCACAAACTCTGGAGCAGGGGACCCAGTACTTC CASSPQTLEQGTQYF TRBJ2-5 - - TRBV18
TGTGCCAGTAGTAAGCCGGGAGTTGAGACCCAGTACTTC CASSKPGVETQYF TRBJ2-5 - - TRBV19
TGTGCCAGCAGCCTAACCGGGACTAGGCACAACAATGAGCAGTTCTTC CASSLTGTRHNNEQFF TRBJ2-1 TRBD2 - TRBV7-2
TGTGCCAGCAGTTACTCGGGACTGGCGCCCTACAATGAGCAGTTCTTC CASSYSGLAPYNEQFF TRBJ2-1 - - TRBV6-5
TGTGCCATCAGTGATCCCGGGACATCGAACACTGAAGCTTTCTTT CAISDPGTSNTEAFF TRBJ1-1 - - TRBV10-3
TGTGCCAGCACCCCGAATCGACAGGGGGGTTGGACCTTC CASTPNRQGGWTF TRBJ1-2 TRBD1 - TRBV6-5
TGTGCCAGCAGTTCTCAGGGGTTGTACACTGAAGCTTTCTTT CASSSQGLYTEAFF TRBJ1-1 - - TRBV6-2/TRBV6-3
TGTGCCAGCAGTTACCAAGGACTAGCGGCCTCCTACGAGCAGTACTTC CASSYQGLAASYEQYF TRBJ2-7 TRBD2 - TRBV2
TGTGCCACCAGTGACGGGGATGAAGCTTTCTTT CATSDGDEAFF TRBJ1-1 - - TRBV24-1
TGTGCCAGCAGGGGGCGGGAGGGCTATGGCTACACCTTC CASRGREGYGYTF TRBJ1-2 - - TRBV28
TGTGCCAGCAGAGGACTAGCAACCTACAATGAGCAGTTCTTC CASRGLATYNEQFF TRBJ2-1 TRBD2 - TRBV28
TGTGCCAGCAGTACTTCAGGGTTTTCTGAAGCTTTCTTT CASSTSGFSEAFF TRBJ1-1 - - TRBV2
TGCGCCAGCAGCTTGCCTAGCGGGAGTTTAAAAGATGAGCAGTTCTTC CASSLPSGSLKDEQFF TRBJ2-1 TRBD2 - TRBV5-1
TGTGCCAGCTCACCACCCAGGACAGCTAACACAGATACGCAGTATTTT CASSPPRTANTDTQYF TRBJ2-3 - - TRBV18
TGTGCCAGCAGTGGTTGGACTAGCGGGATTTCCTACAATGAGCAGTTCTTC CASSGWTSGISYNEQFF TRBJ2-1 TRBD2 - TRBV28
TGTGCCAGCTCACAGGACAGGGGTTATCAGCCCCAGCATTTT CASSQDRGYQPQHF TRBJ1-5 TRBD1 - TRBV18
TGTGCCAGCAGCTTAATGGGTCGCGGGACTAGCGTTACCGAGCAGTACTTC CASSLMGRGTSVTEQYF TRBJ2-7 TRBD2 - TRBV7-9
TGTGCCAGCAGCCGTACCGGTTTTGATCAGCCCCAGCATTTT CASSRTGFDQPQHF TRBJ1-5 - - TRBV14
TGCAGCGTTGTCGGAGGGGGCAGGACAGATACGCAGTATTTT CSVVGGGRTDTQYF TRBJ2-3 - - TRBV29-1
TGCAGCGTTGTTACAGGAGTCTACGAGCAGTACTTC CSVVTGVYEQYF TRBJ2-7 - - TRBV29-1
TGTGCCAGCAACCTAAAGGGAGATTCGTACAATGAGCAGTTCTTC CASNLKGDSYNEQFF TRBJ2-1 - - TRBV11-2
TGCGCCAGCAGCTTGGCCAGGTCGCTCACTGAAGCTTTCTTT CASSLARSLTEAFF TRBJ1-1 - once TRBV5-1
TGTGCCAGCAGCTTCAGGACTAGCGGGATCGGTTCCTACGAGCAGTACTTC CASSFRTSGIGSYEQYF TRBJ2-7 TRBD2 - TRBV5-6
TGTGCCACCAGCCTGACCAGGTCCACTGAAGCTTTCTTT CATSLTRSTEAFF TRBJ1-1 - - TRBV15
TGTGCCACCAGTGATTTCCGAGTTGGTGAGCAGTTCTTC CATSDFRVGEQFF TRBJ2-1 - - TRBV24-1
TGCGCCAGCAGCTTGCCGGACAGGGGGAACTCTGGCTACACCTTC CASSLPDRGNSGYTF TRBJ1-2 TRBD1 few TRBV5-1
TGTGCCAGCAGCTTCCGACAAACGGGGGTAGGCGAAAAACTGTTTTTT CASSFRQTGVGEKLFF TRBJ1-4 - once TRBV7-9
TGTGCCAGCAGCTCGACAGGGGGCTTCGGAAACACCATATATTTT CASSSTGGFGNTIYF TRBJ1-3 TRBD1 - TRBV7-8
TGTGCCAGCAGCAACAATCGCAGGGGAGAGCAGTACTTC CASSNNRRGEQYF TRBJ2-7 - - TRBV7-9
TGCGCCAGCAGCTTTAACGGTGGACAGGGTGGCGAAAAACTGTTTTTT CASSFNGGQGGEKLFF TRBJ1-4 TRBD1 - TRBV5-1
TGTGCCAGCAGTGTGCGCCAGGGTTCTCAGCCCCAGCATTTT CASSVRQGSQPQHF TRBJ1-5 - few TRBV2
TGTGCCAGTGGGGACAGGGGGCGAATATCTGGGGCCAACGTCCTGACTTTC CASGDRGRISGANVLTF TRBJ2-6 TRBD1 - TRBV19
TGTGCCAGCTCACCCTCGGAGACCCAGTACTTC CASSPSETQYF TRBJ2-5 - - TRBV18
TGTGCCAGCAGCTTAAAGGGCGGTCCGGCGGGAGGCACCTACAATGAGCAGTTCTTC CASSLKGGPAGGTYNEQFF TRBJ2-1 TRBD2 - TRBV7-3
TGTGCCAGCAGCCGGAGCGGGAGGAACACCGGGGAGCTGTTTTTT CASSRSGRNTGELFF TRBJ2-2 TRBD2 - TRBV11-2
TGTGCCAGCAGTTACGGCGGGATCACAGATACGCAGTATTTT CASSYGGITDTQYF TRBJ2-3 - - TRBV6-6